These 22 T cell receptor beta chains share one sample of origin, sequenced in a study of shared clonotypes between healthy human individuals. Terminally differentiated effector memory CD45RA+ cells were excluded from the naive CD8 cells, which were CD45RO-negative and positively selected for CCR7. The data were produced by immunoSEQ multiplex PCR, yet TCRdb's version contains in-frame clones alone and is incomplete. The sample holds nearly 600,000 clones, 95% to 96% seen once. The sequenced material came from naive CD8+ T cells sorted from blood. The receptors originated from a woman in her 30s in good health.

J is TRBJ1-5 and V is TRBV4-1; D may be TRBD1 (5 bases). Germline loops: CDR1 MGHRA, CDR2 YSYEKL. The V end was cut by 3 bases, the J end by 1 base, with 10 bases between. The length of the CDR3 is 15 residues. CDR3: CASSHVQGSNQPQHF. As DNA, the CDR3 is TGCGCCAGCAGCCACGTTCAGGGCAGCAATCAGCCCCAGCATTTT.

This chain uses TRBV6-6 with TRBJ2-1; TRBD2 matches 9 bases. The CDR3 totals 16 residues. Trimming removed 3 bases from V and 4 bases from J; junction bases left unmatched: 7. Per germline, CDR1 MNHNY and CDR2 SVGAGI (reference sequence). The CDR3: CASSYSGGRGYNEQFF. For the CDR3, the DNA is TGTGCCAGCAGTTATTCTGGCGGGAGGGGGTACAATGAGCAGTTCTTC.

This clone came up a few times. J is TRBJ2-1 and V is TRBV7-3; TRBD2 agrees at 9 bases. J gave up 2 bases and V 1 base, and 6 bases lay outside the gene matches. Germline V gene data show CDR1 as SGHTA and CDR2 as FQGTGA. The CDR3 has 17 residues. The CDR3 loop reads CASSLSRASGTYNEQFF. The CDR3 DNA reads TGTGCCAGCAGCTTAAGTCGGGCTAGCGGGACCTACAATGAGCAGTTCTTC. Combining the CDR3 with reference TRBV7-3 and TRBJ2-1 gives the whole variable domain GAGVSQTPSNKVTEKGKYVELRCDPISGHTALYWYRQSLGQGPEFLIYFQGTGAADDSGLPNDRFFAVRPEGSVSTLKIQRTERGDSAVYLCASSLSRASGTYNEQFFGPGTRLTVL.

The V and J genes are TRBV6-5 and TRBJ2-5, with D unresolved. The CDR3 contains 15 residues. The V end lost 6 bases, the J end lost 2 bases, and 16 bases lay between the germline ends. CDR1 and CDR2 from the germline V gene are MNHEY and SVGAGI. Here the CDR3 DNA reads TGTGCCAGCAGCGCCTCCGATGCAGATCAAGAGACCCAGTACTTC. Translating gives CASSASDADQETQYF.

This chain joins TRBV7-9 and TRBJ2-1, with unresolved D. V lost 5 bases and J lost 8, with 7 bases in between. This CDR3 has 11 residues. The V gene's germline CDR1 is SEHNR and CDR2 FQNEAQ (reference sequence). The CDR3 is CASSHLDEQFF. The CDR3 DNA is TGTGCCAGCAGCCATCTGGATGAGCAGTTCTTC.

This sequence joins TRBV19 and TRBJ2-2; 9 nucleotides line up with TRBD2. Germline lookup yields CDR1 LNHDA and CDR2 SQIVND (reference sequence). J was trimmed by 9 bases and V by 4 bases; bases with no gene match: 12. This CDR3 has 16 residues. Written as DNA, the CDR3 is TGTGCCAGTAGTACCAGACTAGCGGCAAAACACCGGGAGCTGTTTTTT. Translated, it gives CASSTRLAAKHRELFF.

The chain carries TRBV6-5 and TRBJ1-1; D remains unclear. Between the trimmed V and J ends, which lost 6 bases and 6 bases, there was a span of 17 bases. The length of the CDR3 is 14 residues. Germline V gene lookup returns CDR1 MNHEY and CDR2 SVGAGI. The DNA of the CDR3 is TGTGCCAGCAGGTACCGAGGGTCTGACGCTGAAGCTTTCTTT. Protein sequence: CASRYRGSDAEAFF.

The chain couples TRBV25-1 to TRBJ2-7, with TRBD2 as a possible D gene (6 bases). V lost 3 bases and J lost 2, with 8 bases in between. Per the germline V gene, CDR1 is MGHDK and CDR2 is SYGVNS. This CDR3 spans 13 amino acids. CDR3 coding DNA: TGTGCCAGCAGTGAGGGACTTACCTACGAGCAGTACTTC. Its translation: CASSEGLTYEQYF.

The rearrangement joins TRBV7-9 to TRBJ2-3, with TRBD1 matching 10 bases. From germline, CDR1 is SEHNR and CDR2 FQNEAQ (reference sequence). There are 15 residues in the CDR3. The V gene end was trimmed by 3 bases and the J gene end by 8 bases; junction bases not matched to a gene: 8. CDR3 sequence (DNA): TGTGCCAGCAGCTTCAACCGGGACAGGGGTTTTACGCAGTATTTT. This translates into CASSFNRDRGFTQYF.

The V gene is TRBV6-7, the J gene TRBJ2-1; D may be TRBD1 or TRBD2 (5 bases each). TRBV6-7 is reported as an ORF; its role is uncertain. The CDR3 length is 19 residues. The V end was cut by 0 bases, the J end by 6 bases, with 24 bases between. CDR3 loop: CASSYSEGSRESQRNEQFF. The CDR3 DNA sequence: TGTGCCAGCAGTTACTCTGAAGGTAGCAGGGAGTCCCAACGCAATGAGCAGTTCTTC.

V and J are TRBV5-4 and TRBJ2-5; perhaps TRBD2 as D (5 bases). Gene TRBJ2-7 matches the end of the DNA better, so the J call may be wrong. Germline assignment: CDR1 SGHNT and CDR2 YYREEE (reference sequence). The CDR3 runs 14 residues. CDR3 sequence: CASSLGPLGGEQYF. CDR3 nucleotide sequence: TGTGCCAGCAGCTTGGGCCCCCTCGGAGGCGAGCAGTACTTC.

The chain carries TRBV13 and TRBJ1-3, with D perhaps matching TRBD1 (6 bases). Trimming left V 5 bases short and J 9 bases short, with 14 bases between. CDR3 length: 13 residues. CDR1 PRHDT and CDR2 FYEKMQ come from the germline V gene (reference sequence). The CDR3 DNA sequence: TGTGCCAGCAGCACGGACAGCCCAGGCACCATATATTTT. Protein product: CASSTDSPGTIYF.

This chain links TRBV7-9 with TRBJ1-2, with 8 bases identical to TRBD1. Germline-derived CDR1 and CDR2 are SEHNR and FQNEAQ (reference sequence). CDR3 length equals 16 residues. The V gene end was trimmed by 5 bases and the J gene end by 6 bases; junction bases not matched to a gene: 14. The CDR3 region is CASSPTEDRERDGYTF. The CDR3 DNA follows: TGTGCCAGCAGCCCCACTGAGGACAGGGAAAGGGATGGCTACACCTTC.

This sequence joins TRBV28 and TRBJ2-7, with D uncertain. Trimming cost V 6 bases and J 2 bases, with 14 bases left between them. CDR3 length equals 14 residues. CDR1 is MDHEN, CDR2 SYDVKM, per germline. Here the CDR3 reads CASSLRSVTYEQYF. Written as DNA, the CDR3 is TGTGCCAGCAGCCTGCGGTCGGTGACCTACGAGCAGTACTTC.

This rearrangement joins TRBV19 to TRBJ1-1; TRBD1 aligns across 8 bases. V trimming: 7 bases; J trimming: 2 bases; junction bases outside the gene matches: 9. The CDR3 is 15 residues long. Germline CDR1 and CDR2: LNHDA and SQIVND (reference sequence). The chain's CDR3 is CASKLGTGGNTEAFF. CDR3 in DNA: TGTGCCAGTAAACTAGGAACAGGGGGTAACACTGAAGCTTTCTTT.

V and J are TRBV5-4 and TRBJ2-2; 8 nucleotides line up with TRBD2. With 0 bases clipped from V and 1 base from J, the junction kept 2 bases outside the gene matches. The CDR3 runs 16 residues. CDR1 is SGHNT and CDR2 is YYREEE in the germline V gene (reference sequence). The CDR3 DNA reads TGTGCCAGCAGCTTGGGACTAGCGATGAACACCGGGGAGCTGTTTTTT. It codes for CASSLGLAMNTGELFF.

The gene calls are TRBV7-8 and TRBJ2-7, with D perhaps TRBD1 (6 bases). Trimming took off 5 bases at V and 6 bases at J, with 20 bases between the two ends. The CDR3 contains 15 residues. Germline CDR1 and CDR2: SGHVS and FQNEAQ. CDR3 DNA: TGTGCCAGCAGCCTCCGATCAGGGGTAATTTCCGAGCAGTACTTC. It is translated as CASSLRSGVISEQYF.

V and J are TRBV5-1 and TRBJ2-3; 11 bases align to TRBD2. The CDR3 has 15 residues. The V gene end was trimmed by 5 bases and the J gene end by 1 base; junction bases not matched to a gene: 3. Germline values: CDR1 SGHRS, CDR2 YFSETQ. The CDR3 loop reads CASSRTSGRTDTQYF. Here the CDR3 DNA reads TGCGCCAGCAGTCGGACTAGCGGGCGCACAGATACGCAGTATTTT.

V usage is TRBV10-1 and J usage is TRBJ2-7; 7 bases align to TRBD1. After removal of 0 bases from V and 7 bases from J, the junction contained 0 bases not matched to a gene. In germline, CDR1 is WNHNN, CDR2 SYGVQD (reference sequence). CDR3 length: 12 amino acids. The CDR3 loop reads CASSESTGEQYF. The CDR3 nucleotides are TGCGCCAGCAGTGAGTCGACAGGGGAGCAGTACTTC.

The chain has TRBV13 and TRBJ1-1, with a tentative D call TRBD1 (5 bases). The CDR3 is 15 residues long. V was pared by 5 bases and J by 6 bases, with 19 bases between. Germline V gene sequence: CDR1 PRHDT, CDR2 FYEKMQ (reference sequence). This CDR3 reads CASSQTLRGRAEAFF. The CDR3 coding sequence is TGTGCCAGCAGCCAAACCCTTCGGGGGAGGGCTGAAGCTTTCTTT.

The V and J genes are TRBV5-6 and TRBJ1-3; D unresolved. The V end lost 0 bases, the J end lost 5 bases, and 12 bases lay between the germline ends. This CDR3 spans 15 amino acids. Per germline, CDR1 SGHDT and CDR2 YYEEEE. The CDR3 region is CASSLGMEGRNTIYF. CDR3 nucleotide sequence: TGTGCCAGCAGCTTGGGGATGGAGGGCAGAAACACCATATATTTT.

The V and J genes are TRBV15 and TRBJ2-1, with TRBD2 matching 8 bases. Per the germline V gene, CDR1 is LNHNV and CDR2 is YYDKDF (reference sequence). Trimming took 6 bases from V and 0 from J; bases not matched to a gene: 4. The CDR3 is 15 residues long. Here the CDR3 DNA reads TGTGCCACCAGGTTAACTAGCGGCTCCTACAATGAGCAGTTCTTC. Protein: CATRLTSGSYNEQFF. Full variable domain (missing parts from reference TRBV15 and TRBJ2-1): DAMVIQNPRYQVTQFGKPVTLSCSQTLNHNVMYWYQQKSSQAPKLLFHYYDKDFNNEADTPDNFQSRRPNTSFCFLDIRSPGLGDTAMYLCATRLTSGSYNEQFFGPGTRLTVL.